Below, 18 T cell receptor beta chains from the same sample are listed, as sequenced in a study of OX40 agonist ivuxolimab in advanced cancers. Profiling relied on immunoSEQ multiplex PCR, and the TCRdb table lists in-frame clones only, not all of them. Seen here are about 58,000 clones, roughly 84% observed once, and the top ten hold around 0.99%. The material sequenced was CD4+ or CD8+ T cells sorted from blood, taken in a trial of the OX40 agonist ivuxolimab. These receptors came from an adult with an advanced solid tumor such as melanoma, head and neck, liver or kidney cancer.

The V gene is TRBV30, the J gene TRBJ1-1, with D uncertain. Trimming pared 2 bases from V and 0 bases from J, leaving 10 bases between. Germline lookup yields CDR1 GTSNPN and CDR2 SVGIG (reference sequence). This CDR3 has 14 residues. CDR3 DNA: TGTGCCTGGAGTCTGGGGAACTTGAACACTGAAGCTTTCTTT. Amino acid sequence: CAWSLGNLNTEAFF.

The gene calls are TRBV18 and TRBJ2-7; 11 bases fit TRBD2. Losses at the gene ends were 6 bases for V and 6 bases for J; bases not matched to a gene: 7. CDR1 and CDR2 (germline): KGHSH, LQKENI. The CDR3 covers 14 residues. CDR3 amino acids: CASSTGLAVGEQYF. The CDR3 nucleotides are TGTGCCAGCTCGACGGGACTAGCGGTGGGCGAGCAGTACTTC.

The CDR3 here is CASSVDKYEQYF. CDR3 nucleotide sequence: TGTGCCAGCAGTGTGGACAAATACGAGCAGTACTTC. The gene calls are TRBV6-1 and TRBJ2-7; a weak D match, TRBD1 (5 bases). There are 12 residues in the CDR3. V gave up 4 bases and J gave up 4 bases, with 8 bases separating them. In germline, CDR1 is MNHNS, CDR2 SASEGT.

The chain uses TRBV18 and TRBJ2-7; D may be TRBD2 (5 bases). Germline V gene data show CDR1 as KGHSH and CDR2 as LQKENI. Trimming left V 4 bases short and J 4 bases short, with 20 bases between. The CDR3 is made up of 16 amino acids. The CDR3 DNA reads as TGTGCCAGCTCACTGACTACCACCGGGATCCCTTACGAGCAGTACTTC. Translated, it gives CASSLTTTGIPYEQYF. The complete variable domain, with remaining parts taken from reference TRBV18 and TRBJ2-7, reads NAGVMQNPRHLVRRRGQEARLRCSPMKGHSHVYWYRQLPEEGLKFMVYLQKENIIDESGMPKERFSAEFPKEGPSILRIQQVVRGDSAAYFCASSLTTTGIPYEQYFGPGTRLTVT.

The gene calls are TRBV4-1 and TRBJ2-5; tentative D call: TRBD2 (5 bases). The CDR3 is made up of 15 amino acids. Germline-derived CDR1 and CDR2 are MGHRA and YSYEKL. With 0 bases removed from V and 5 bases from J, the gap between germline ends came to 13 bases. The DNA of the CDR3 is TGCGCCAGCAGCCAAGAGTCGGGGAATTGGGAGACCCAGTACTTC. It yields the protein CASSQESGNWETQYF.

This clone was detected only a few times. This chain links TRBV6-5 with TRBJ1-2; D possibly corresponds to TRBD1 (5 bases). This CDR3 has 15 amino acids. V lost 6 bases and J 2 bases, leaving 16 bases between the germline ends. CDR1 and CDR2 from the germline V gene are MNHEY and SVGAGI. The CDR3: CASSQTDDGNYGYTF. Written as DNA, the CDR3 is TGTGCCAGCAGCCAGACAGACGACGGCAACTATGGCTACACCTTC.

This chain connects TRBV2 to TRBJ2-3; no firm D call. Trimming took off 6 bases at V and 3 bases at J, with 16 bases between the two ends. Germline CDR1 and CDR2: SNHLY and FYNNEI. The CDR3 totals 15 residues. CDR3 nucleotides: TGTGCCAGCAGACACCGTTCGGCTAGGACAGATACGCAGTATTTT. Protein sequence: CASRHRSARTDTQYF.

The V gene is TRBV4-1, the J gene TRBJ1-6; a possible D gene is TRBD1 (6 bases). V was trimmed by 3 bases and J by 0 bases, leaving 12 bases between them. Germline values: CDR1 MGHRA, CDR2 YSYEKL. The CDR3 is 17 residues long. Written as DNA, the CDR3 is TGCGCCAGCAGCCAGCCAAGGGGGGGCTCCTATAATTCACCCCTCCACTTT. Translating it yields CASSQPRGGSYNSPLHF.

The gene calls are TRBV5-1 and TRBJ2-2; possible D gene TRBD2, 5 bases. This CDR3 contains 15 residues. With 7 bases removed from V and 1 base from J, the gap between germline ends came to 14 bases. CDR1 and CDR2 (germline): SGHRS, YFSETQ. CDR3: CASVGGLLNTGELFF. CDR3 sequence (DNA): TGCGCCAGCGTGGGTGGACTGTTGAACACCGGGGAGCTGTTTTTT.

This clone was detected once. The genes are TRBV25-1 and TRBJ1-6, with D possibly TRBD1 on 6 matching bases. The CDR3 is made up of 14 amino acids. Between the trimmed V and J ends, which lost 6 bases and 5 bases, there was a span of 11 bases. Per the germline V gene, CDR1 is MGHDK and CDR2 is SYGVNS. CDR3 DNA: TGTGCCAGCAGACAGGGAAGGAATAATTCACCCCTCCACTTT. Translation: CASRQGRNNSPLHF.

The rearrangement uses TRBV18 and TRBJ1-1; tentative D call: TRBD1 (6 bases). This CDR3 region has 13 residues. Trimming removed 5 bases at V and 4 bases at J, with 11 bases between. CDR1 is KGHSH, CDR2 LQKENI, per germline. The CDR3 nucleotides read TGTGCCAGCTCATCCGTACAGGGCACTGAAGCTTTCTTT. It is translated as CASSSVQGTEAFF. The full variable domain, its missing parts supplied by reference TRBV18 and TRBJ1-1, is NAGVMQNPRHLVRRRGQEARLRCSPMKGHSHVYWYRQLPEEGLKFMVYLQKENIIDESGMPKERFSAEFPKEGPSILRIQQVVRGDSAAYFCASSSVQGTEAFFGQGTRLTVV.

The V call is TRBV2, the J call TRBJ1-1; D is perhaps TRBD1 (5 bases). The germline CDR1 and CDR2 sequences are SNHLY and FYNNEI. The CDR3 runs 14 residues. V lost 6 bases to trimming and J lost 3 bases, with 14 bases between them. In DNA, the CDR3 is TGTGCCAGCAGAAAGACAGAGGCGGACACTGAAGCTTTCTTT. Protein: CASRKTEADTEAFF.

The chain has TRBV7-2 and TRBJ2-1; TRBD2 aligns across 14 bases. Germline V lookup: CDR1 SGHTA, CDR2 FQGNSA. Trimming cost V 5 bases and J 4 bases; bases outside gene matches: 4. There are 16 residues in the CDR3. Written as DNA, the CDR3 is TGTGCCAGCAGCCCCCGGACTAGCGGGGGGTACAATGAGCAGTTCTTC. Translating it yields CASSPRTSGGYNEQFF.

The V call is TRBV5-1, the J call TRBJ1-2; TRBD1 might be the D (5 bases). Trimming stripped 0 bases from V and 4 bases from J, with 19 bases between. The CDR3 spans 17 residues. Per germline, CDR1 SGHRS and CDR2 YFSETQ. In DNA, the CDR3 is TGCGCCAGCAGCTTGGTGTCCGGGACGGCGGTGGGCTATGGCTACACCTTC. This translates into CASSLVSGTAVGYGYTF. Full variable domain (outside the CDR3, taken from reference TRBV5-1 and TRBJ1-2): KAGVTQTPRYLIKTRGQQVTLSCSPISGHRSVSWYQQTPGQGLQFLFEYFSETQRNKGNFPGRFSGRQFSNSRSEMNVSTLELGDSALYLCASSLVSGTAVGYGYTFGSGTRLTVV.

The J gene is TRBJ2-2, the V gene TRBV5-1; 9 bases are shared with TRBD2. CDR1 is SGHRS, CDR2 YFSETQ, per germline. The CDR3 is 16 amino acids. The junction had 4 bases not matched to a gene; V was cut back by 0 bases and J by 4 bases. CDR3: CASSLGFSGGTGELFF. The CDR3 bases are TGCGCCAGCAGCTTGGGTTTTAGCGGGGGCACCGGGGAGCTGTTTTTT.

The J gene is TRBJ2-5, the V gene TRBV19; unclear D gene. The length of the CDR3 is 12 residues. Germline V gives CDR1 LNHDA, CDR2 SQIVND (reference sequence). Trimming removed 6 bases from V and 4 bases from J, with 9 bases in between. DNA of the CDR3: TGTGCCAGTAGACAAGCAGGAGAGACCCAGTACTTC. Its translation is CASRQAGETQYF. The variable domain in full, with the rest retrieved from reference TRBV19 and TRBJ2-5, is DGGITQSPKYLFRKEGQNVTLSCEQNLNHDAMYWYRQDPGQGLRLIYYSQIVNDFQKGDIAEGYSVSREKKESFPLTVTSAQKNPTAFYLCASRQAGETQYFGPGTRLLVL.

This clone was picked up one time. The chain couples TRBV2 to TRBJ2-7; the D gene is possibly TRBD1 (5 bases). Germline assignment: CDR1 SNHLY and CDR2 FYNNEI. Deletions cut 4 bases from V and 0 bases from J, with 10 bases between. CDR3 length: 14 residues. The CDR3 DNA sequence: TGTGCCAGCAGTGCAAGACAGTACTCCTACGAGCAGTACTTC. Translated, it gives CASSARQYSYEQYF.

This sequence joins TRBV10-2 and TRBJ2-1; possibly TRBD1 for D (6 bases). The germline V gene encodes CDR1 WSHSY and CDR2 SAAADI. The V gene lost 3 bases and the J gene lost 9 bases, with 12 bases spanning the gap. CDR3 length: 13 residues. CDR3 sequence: CASSEVRGGEQFF. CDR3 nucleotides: TGCGCCAGCAGTGAAGTCAGGGGCGGTGAGCAGTTCTTC.